These 20 T cell receptor beta chains were sequenced from one sample in a study of Graves' ophthalmopathy and Graves' hyperthyroidism. As the template, RNA transcripts were used to amplify TCR beta CDR3 regions. Second-round multiplex PCR followed a first-round RT-PCR using HTBI primers. TCRdb itself ran the multiplex PCR reads through MiXCR, one entry per CDR3 protein. The sample includes hundreds of thousands of distinct CDR3 sequences, 22% of them seen just once. Source material: peripheral blood. The receptors were sampled from a woman in her late teens or twenties with stable Graves' hyperthyroidism. Some clones in this sample may be carry-over from other donors' samples.

Many counts were recorded for this clonotype. The chain couples TRBV12-3 or TRBV12-4 to TRBJ1-2, with 8 nucleotides matching TRBD1. The CDR3 has 14 amino acids. J was trimmed by 7 bases and V by 6 bases; bases with no gene match: 10. The CDR3 bases are TGTGCCAGCAGACAATCAGGGGGCGTTGGTGGCTACACCTTC. Protein: CASRQSGGVGGYTF.

To note about this clonotype: Since a much larger clone is just one base distant, this may be a read error. The chain joins TRBV9 to TRBJ1-1, with TRBD1 matching 10 bases. Germline lookup yields CDR1 SGDLS and CDR2 YYNGEE. This CDR3 spans 17 amino acids. Here the CDR3 reads CASSGHRDRGLDTEACF. The CDR3 region has the DNA TGTGCCAGCAGCGGACACCGGGACAGGGGATTAGACACTGAAGCTTGCTTT.

At least ten counts were recorded for this clonotype. The chain couples TRBV12-3 or TRBV12-4 to TRBJ2-7, with 10 bases fitting TRBD1. The CDR3 length is 13 residues. V shed 5 bases and J 5 bases; nucleotides not matched to a gene: 3. The CDR3 reads CASSPGQGHEQYF. In DNA form, the CDR3 reads TGTGCCAGCAGTCCGGGACAGGGGCACGAGCAGTACTTC.

The chain is built from TRBV27 and TRBJ2-2; D is unclear. The germline V gene encodes CDR1 MNHEY and CDR2 SMNVEV (reference sequence). Trimming took 2 bases from V and 1 from J, leaving 11 bases between them. The CDR3 sequence is 16 residues long. The CDR3 loop reads CASSLRNGMNTGELFF. The CDR3, as DNA: TGTGCCAGCAGTTTAAGAAACGGAATGAACACCGGGGAGCTGTTTTTT.

This chain uses TRBV4-1 with TRBJ1-5, with TRBD1 identical over 8 bases. J gave up 1 base and V 2 bases, and 7 bases lay outside the gene matches. Germline CDR1 MGHRA, CDR2 YSYEKL. This CDR3 comprises 17 residues. The CDR3 bases are TGCGCCAGCAGCCAAACGGACAGGGCCGCCAGCAATCAGCCCCAGCATTTT. This sequence encodes CASSQTDRAASNQPQHF.

This clonotype was counted ten times or more. V usage is TRBV15 and J usage is TRBJ2-5; 10 bases are a match to TRBD1. CDR1 and CDR2 (germline): LNHNV, YYDKDF (reference sequence). This CDR3 comprises 16 residues. Trimming took 5 bases from V and 4 from J; bases not matched to a gene: 10. The CDR3, as DNA: TGTGCCACCAGCGGAGGGGTTGGGACAGGGGTAGAGACCCAGTACTTC. Translated, it gives CATSGGVGTGVETQYF.

This clonotype came up many times. For the CDR3, the DNA is TGTGCCACCAGCAGAGTAGGAGTCGCAGGGTCCAACTATGGCTACACCTTC. As protein: CATSRVGVAGSNYGYTF. The V and J genes are TRBV15 and TRBJ1-2; perhaps TRBD1 as D (5 bases). Germline V lookup: CDR1 LNHNV, CDR2 YYDKDF (reference sequence). Trimming stripped 1 base from V and 2 bases from J, with 17 bases between. CDR3 length: 17 amino acids.

This clonotype was seen at least ten times. The genes are TRBV10-3 and TRBJ2-7; TRBD1 agrees at 8 bases. CDR3 length equals 15 residues. CDR1 ENHRY and CDR2 SYGVKD come from the germline V gene. The V gene end was trimmed by 0 bases and the J gene end by 0 bases; junction bases not matched to a gene: 1. CDR3 sequence (DNA): TGTGCCATCAGTGAGTCGGGACAGGTCTCCTACGAGCAGTACTTC. This translates into CAISESGQVSYEQYF.

This clonotype has at least ten counts. The J gene is TRBJ1-2, the V gene TRBV29-1; TRBD1 might be the D (5 bases). Germline V gene sequence: CDR1 SQVTM, CDR2 ANQGSEA. Trimming shortened V by 4 bases and J by 4 bases, and 7 bases separated the two germline ends. The CDR3 totals 11 residues. The CDR3 DNA reads as TGCAGCGTTGGGGGCAGCTATGGCTACACCTTC. As protein: CSVGGSYGYTF.

This clonotype has more than one count but fewer than ten. The V gene is TRBV6-5, the J gene TRBJ2-5; unclear D gene. Trimming took off 5 bases at V and 5 bases at J, with 9 bases between the two ends. The germline CDR1 and CDR2 sequences are MNHEY and SVGAGI. The CDR3 has 12 residues. CDR3 in amino acids: CASSRSRETQYF. As DNA, the CDR3 is TGTGCCAGCAGTCGTAGCCGGGAGACCCAGTACTTC.

This chain's CDR3 is CASSQDNLNTEAFF. The CDR3 nucleotides read TGTGCCAGCAGCCAAGATAACTTGAACACTGAAGCTTTCTTT. The rearrangement joins TRBV3-1 to TRBJ1-1; D is uncertain. Trimming left V 0 bases short and J 0 bases short, with 5 bases between. The CDR3 consists of 14 residues. Germline values: CDR1 LGHDT, CDR2 YNNKEL (reference sequence).

This clonotype was detected ten times or more. The V gene is TRBV6-2 or TRBV6-3, the J gene TRBJ1-1; D is undetermined. The CDR3 loop spans 13 amino acids. Germline CDR1 MNHEY, CDR2 SVGEGT. Trimming shortened V by 0 bases and J by 2 bases, and 4 bases separated the two germline ends. CDR3 in amino acids: CASSYSINTEAFF. CDR3 nucleotide sequence: TGTGCCAGCAGTTACTCGATAAACACTGAAGCTTTCTTT.

This clonotype has just one count. The DNA of the CDR3 is TGTGCCAGCAGCCCCCATCGCACCGGGGAGCTGTTTTTT. Amino acid sequence: CASSPHRTGELFF. This chain links TRBV11-2 with TRBJ2-2; D ambiguous. CDR1 SGHAT and CDR2 FQNNGV come from the germline V gene. The CDR3 is made up of 13 amino acids. V lost 5 bases and J lost 4, with 8 bases in between.

V gene TRBV11-1 combines with J gene TRBJ2-6, with 12 bases fitting TRBD2. CDR1 is SGHAT, CDR2 FQDESV, per germline (reference sequence). V lost 5 bases and J lost 0; bases outside the gene matches: 2. CDR3 length: 17 amino acids. The CDR3 sequence is CASSRTSGVSGANVLTF. The CDR3 DNA sequence: TGTGCCAGCAGCCGGACTAGCGGGGTCTCTGGGGCCAACGTCCTGACTTTC.

This clonotype was found many times. This chain links TRBV7-2 with TRBJ1-3, with unresolved D. V lost 3 bases and J lost 1, with 7 bases in between. This CDR3 region has 14 residues. Germline CDR1 reads SGHTA; CDR2 reads FQGNSA. The CDR3 nucleotides are TGTGCCAGCAGCTTTAGGGCATCTGGAAACACCATATATTTT. It specifies CASSFRASGNTIYF.

Ten or more counts support this clonotype. The rearrangement uses TRBV6-1 and TRBJ2-2, with 8 positions matching TRBD2. This CDR3 is built from 19 residues. CDR1 and CDR2 from the germline V gene are MNHNS and SASEGT. V lost 1 base to trimming and J lost 4 bases; unmatched junction nucleotides: 14. CDR3 sequence reads: CASSEVLVAGILGTGELFF. Here the CDR3 DNA reads TGTGCCAGCAGTGAAGTTTTAGTAGCGGGAATTTTAGGCACCGGGGAGCTGTTTTTT.

This clonotype was observed many times. This rearrangement joins TRBV20-1 to TRBJ2-4, with 11 bases identical to TRBD2. The CDR3 runs to 14 residues. V gave up 5 bases and J gave up 8 bases; unmatched junction bases: 8. Germline V lookup: CDR1 DFQATT, CDR2 SNEGSKA (reference sequence). CDR3 sequence: CSAQALAGEDIQYF. As DNA, the CDR3 is TGCAGTGCTCAAGCACTAGCGGGAGAAGACATTCAGTACTTC.

The chain joins TRBV7-3 to TRBJ2-2, with TRBD1 matching 7 bases. The junction had 3 bases not matched to a gene; V was cut back by 1 base and J by 7 bases. Germline V gives CDR1 SGHTA, CDR2 FQGTGA. The CDR3 consists of 14 residues. DNA for the CDR3: TGTGCCAGCAGCTTAAAACAGGGGCACGGGGAGCTGTTTTTT. Translated: CASSLKQGHGELFF. Based on the CDR3 plus reference TRBV7-3 and TRBJ2-2, the full variable domain is GAGVSQTPSNKVTEKGKYVELRCDPISGHTALYWYRQSLGQGPEFLIYFQGTGAADDSGLPNDRFFAVRPEGSVSTLKIQRTERGDSAVYLCASSLKQGHGELFFGEGSRLTVL.

There are many counts of this clonotype. This chain links TRBV12-3 or TRBV12-4 with TRBJ2-7; TRBD1 or TRBD2 may be the D gene (5 bases each). CDR3 length equals 14 residues. Trimming pared 5 bases from V and 6 bases from J, leaving 17 bases between. The CDR3 bases are TGTGCCAGCAGTCCCTCGACTGGGGACGGCGAGCAGTACTTC. It codes for CASSPSTGDGEQYF.

This clonotype was counted many times. This chain connects TRBV6-5 to TRBJ2-7; maybe TRBD2 (5 bases). CDR1 and CDR2 from the germline V gene are MNHEY and SVGAGI. V was clipped by 4 bases and J by 11 bases, with 18 bases between them. This CDR3 is built from 13 residues. In DNA form, the CDR3 reads TGTGCCAGCAGTTCCACTTCTACAGTGGAGGAGTACTTC. Amino acids: CASSSTSTVEEYF.